Sequencing of this T cell receptor beta chain was carried out in a study of metastatic and nonmetastatic thyroid tumors. On the study more broadly: Repertoire comparisons spanned blood and tumor or nodule tissue from malignant and benign thyroid patients. General observations from the study: Compared with benign nodules, malignant thyroid tumors were reported to have significantly higher TCR beta diversity in both blood and tumor.

Every patient was untreated before thyroid surgery. As handled by the study authors: CDR3 was compared across clinicopathological groups, and the resulting differences were used to build a distant-metastasis classifier for papillary thyroid cancer. With MiXCR, TCRdb reprocessed the PCR reads. TCRdb, not the authors, supplied the V and J calls. This sample has tens of thousands of clones, with roughly 17% found just once. In the case of this clone: Antigen: not known. Germline is not matched at one junction end, which may reflect a read error.

CDR1 and CDR2 (germline): MGHRA, YSYEKL. The CDR3 loop spans 16 amino acids. The sequence derives from a female donor with papillary thyroid cancer or a benign thyroid nodule (not recorded which). Some clones in this sample may be carry-over from other donors' samples. V and J are TRBV4-1 and TRBJ2-1, with 10 nucleotides matching TRBD2. Sample: blood. The CDR3 sequence is CASRPSSGRAYNEKFF. The CDR3 coding sequence is TGCGCCAGCAGACCATCAAGCGGGAGGGCCTACAATGAGAAGTTCTTC.